Following are 27 T cell receptor beta chains from one sample sequenced in a study of T cell repertoires in aging, cancer and after chemotherapy. Peripheral blood genomic DNA, not sorted cells or RNA, was the template. TRB rearrangements spanning V, D and J were amplified using mixed TRB-A/B primers. TCRdb passed the multiplex PCR reads through MiXCR, listing each CDR3 protein once. The repertoire holds 2,500 or so distinct CDR3 sequences, approximately 58% seen once, with roughly 34% in the top ten. Sequenced sample: blood. These receptors were collected from a human donor with a solid tumor.

This chain connects TRBV4-2 to TRBJ1-5; possible D gene TRBD1, 5 bases. The CDR3 sequence is 15 residues long. V lost 1 base to trimming and J lost 5 bases, with 12 bases between them. Germline V lookup: CDR1 LGHNA, CDR2 YNFKEQ. The DNA for the CDR3 is TGTGCCAGCAGCCAAGGGGCAGGGTCTGATCAGCCCCAGCATTTT. It yields the protein CASSQGAGSDQPQHF.

V is TRBV6-6 and J is TRBJ2-4; tentatively, D is TRBD1 or TRBD2 (5 bases each). V lost 4 bases, J lost 10 bases, and 11 bases lay in between. The CDR3 has 12 amino acids. Germline CDR1 reads MNHNY; CDR2 reads SVGAGI (reference sequence). CDR3 sequence: CASSLGTYIQYF. The CDR3 DNA sequence: TGTGCCAGCAGTTTGGGGACGTATATTCAGTACTTC.

The rearrangement joins TRBV9 to TRBJ2-5, with TRBD1 matching 8 bases. The germline V gene encodes CDR1 SGDLS and CDR2 YYNGEE. The junction had 8 bases not matched to a gene; V was cut back by 4 bases and J by 6 bases. This CDR3 region has 14 residues. Here the CDR3 reads CASSRGGQVKTQYF. CDR3 bases: TGTGCCAGCAGCCGTGGGGGACAGGTTAAGACCCAGTACTTC. Full variable domain (remainder filled in from reference TRBV9 and TRBJ2-5): DSGVTQTPKHLITATGQRVTLRCSPRSGDLSVYWYQQSLDQGLQFLIQYYNGEERAKGNILERFSAQQFPDLHSELNLSSLELGDSALYFCASSRGGQVKTQYFGPGTRLLVL.

As DNA, the CDR3 is TGTGCCAGCAGTTCTTCTCGAGCATATGGCTACACCTTC. This sequence encodes CASSSSRAYGYTF. The chain is built from TRBV12-3 or TRBV12-4 and TRBJ1-2; D is unresolved. This CDR3 spans 13 amino acids. The V gene lost 4 bases and the J gene lost 5 bases, with 11 bases spanning the gap.

V and J are TRBV27 and TRBJ1-2, with a weak D call TRBD1 (5 bases). Germline-derived CDR1 and CDR2 are MNHEY and SMNVEV (reference sequence). CDR3 length equals 12 residues. Trimming cost V 5 bases and J 7 bases, with 11 bases left between them. This CDR3 is CASSTRDSGYTF. Here the CDR3 DNA reads TGTGCCAGCAGTACCCGGGACTCTGGCTACACCTTC.

The chain is built from TRBV27 and TRBJ2-2, with D perhaps given as TRBD1 or TRBD2 (5 bases each). Looked up from germline, CDR1 is MNHEY and CDR2 is SMNVEV (reference sequence). Trimming removed 8 bases from V and 0 bases from J, with 13 bases in between. The CDR3 is 15 residues long. The CDR3 DNA sequence: TGTGCCAGCGGCCTTTTGGGGGCGAACACCGGGGAGCTGTTTTTT. It specifies CASGLLGANTGELFF.

The chain is built from TRBV11-1 and TRBJ2-1; D is uncertain. V lost 2 bases and J 6 bases, leaving 2 bases between the germline ends. Germline V gene data show CDR1 as SGHAT and CDR2 as FQDESV (reference sequence). There are 11 residues in the CDR3. The CDR3 nucleotides read TGTGCCAGCAGCTTAACCAATGAGCAGTTCTTC. Amino acid sequence: CASSLTNEQFF.

The chain carries TRBV7-2 and TRBJ2-1; TRBD1 might be the D (6 bases). Germline CDR1 reads SGHTA; CDR2 reads FQGNSA. The CDR3 runs to 15 residues. Trimming shortened V by 2 bases and J by 8 bases, and 16 bases separated the two germline ends. CDR3 amino acids: CASSLLGAGEYEQFF. DNA for the CDR3: TGTGCCAGCAGCTTATTGGGGGCAGGGGAGTATGAGCAGTTCTTC.

This clonotype was detected only a few times. The chain employs TRBV6-6 and TRBJ2-3, with D possibly TRBD2 on 5 matching bases. The CDR3 loop spans 16 amino acids. Germline CDR1 MNHNY, CDR2 SVGAGI (reference sequence). Trimming pared 6 bases from V and 6 bases from J, leaving 22 bases between. The CDR3 sequence: CASRQSGVPLGDTQYF. CDR3 sequence (DNA): TGTGCCAGCAGACAAAGCGGTGTACCGTTAGGGGATACGCAGTATTTT.

There are a few counts of this clonotype. The chain joins TRBV28 to TRBJ1-2, with D possibly TRBD1 on 6 matching bases. Germline CDR1 MDHEN, CDR2 SYDVKM. There are 12 residues in the CDR3. Trimming left V 5 bases short and J 3 bases short, with 7 bases between. CDR3 loop: CASSPGDYGYTF. CDR3 in DNA: TGTGCCAGCAGTCCAGGGGACTATGGCTACACCTTC.

The genes are TRBV20-1 and TRBJ2-5; D uncertain. The CDR3 spans 13 residues. Trimming took 6 bases from V and 7 from J, leaving 18 bases between them. Germline CDR1 reads DFQATT; CDR2 reads SNEGSKA (reference sequence). The CDR3 DNA reads as TGCAGTGCCGAACGGTCCGGGTTCGGGACCCAGTACTTC. As protein: CSAERSGFGTQYF.

The V and J genes are TRBV20-1 and TRBJ1-1, with D perhaps TRBD1 (6 bases). V was pared by 0 bases and J by 4 bases, with 12 bases between. The CDR3 length is 14 residues. The germline gives CDR1 DFQATT, CDR2 SNEGSKA (reference sequence). This chain's CDR3 is CSAREGGGATEAFF. The CDR3 region has the DNA TGCAGTGCTAGAGAGGGAGGGGGTGCCACTGAAGCTTTCTTT.

This clonotype was seen a few times. V and J are TRBV11-2 and TRBJ2-7; no definite D call. CDR1 and CDR2 from the germline V gene are SGHAT and FQNNGV. This CDR3 has 15 amino acids. V lost 2 bases and J 5 bases, leaving 16 bases between the germline ends. The DNA for the CDR3 is TGTGCCAGCAGCTTATTTGGCCGCACCGTGGACGAGCAGTACTTC. It codes for CASSLFGRTVDEQYF. Full variable domain (outside the CDR3, taken from reference TRBV11-2 and TRBJ2-7): EAGVAQSPRYKIIEKRQSVAFWCNPISGHATLYWYQQILGQGPKLLIQFQNNGVVDDSQLPKDRFSAERLKGVDSTLKIQPAKLEDSAVYLCASSLFGRTVDEQYFGPGTRLTVT.

This chain links TRBV6-4 with TRBJ1-4, with unresolved D. Deletions cut 5 bases from V and 3 bases from J, with 13 bases between. The germline V gene encodes CDR1 MRHNA and CDR2 SNTAGT. This CDR3 is 15 amino acids long. The CDR3 here is CASSSRRPPNEKLFF. The CDR3 bases are TGTGCCAGCAGTTCTAGACGGCCTCCTAATGAAAAACTGTTTTTT.

V usage is TRBV29-1 and J usage is TRBJ1-1; D is possibly TRBD1 (5 bases). The CDR3 loop spans 14 amino acids. CDR1 is SQVTM, CDR2 ANQGSEA, per germline. Trimming cost V 6 bases and J 1 base, with 15 bases left between them. The CDR3 spells CSVIPRAPNTEAFF. The CDR3 DNA follows: TGCAGCGTCATACCCAGGGCCCCGAACACTGAAGCTTTCTTT. The full variable domain, completed using reference TRBV29-1 and TRBJ1-1, is SAVISQKPSRDICQRGTSLTIQCQVDSQVTMMFWYRQQPGQSLTLIATANQGSEATYESGFVIDKFPISRPNLTFSTLTVSNMSPEDSSIYLCSVIPRAPNTEAFFGQGTRLTVV.

The chain carries TRBV7-9 and TRBJ2-3, with 7 nucleotides matching TRBD2. The V gene's germline CDR1 is SEHNR and CDR2 FQNEAQ (reference sequence). The CDR3 has 15 residues. Unmatched junction bases numbered 5, after V lost 3 bases and J lost 2 bases. The CDR3 coding sequence is TGTGCCAGCAGCTTTAGCGGGTCATTCACAGATACGCAGTATTTT. It is translated as CASSFSGSFTDTQYF.

This chain connects TRBV14 to TRBJ1-2, with 7 positions matching TRBD1. The CDR3 is 13 amino acids. The trim removed 2 bases at V and 13 bases at J, leaving 10 bases unmatched. Germline V gene sequence: CDR1 SGHDN, CDR2 FVKESK. CDR3 protein: CASSQSPGGTATF. The CDR3 nucleotides are TGTGCCAGCAGCCAATCGCCAGGGGGGACGGCCACCTTC.

This chain joins TRBV19 and TRBJ2-7; 13 bases fit TRBD2. Trimming took 6 bases from V and 5 from J; bases not matched to a gene: 7. Germline V gene sequence: CDR1 LNHDA, CDR2 SQIVND (reference sequence). The CDR3 has 15 residues. CDR3 nucleotide sequence: TGTGCCAGTAGACCCAGGGGGACTAGCGGGGACGAGCAGTACTTC. Residues: CASRPRGTSGDEQYF.

Only one count was recorded for this clonotype. The rearrangement uses TRBV20-1 and TRBJ1-2; no clear D. This CDR3 comprises 13 residues. The V and J ends lost 0 bases and 2 bases respectively, with 7 bases between them. Per germline, CDR1 DFQATT and CDR2 SNEGSKA (reference sequence). The CDR3 region is CSARDPSNYGYTF. CDR3 nucleotide sequence: TGCAGTGCTAGAGATCCCTCCAACTATGGCTACACCTTC.

This chain uses TRBV20-1 with TRBJ2-7; the match to TRBD2 covers 13 bases. The V and J ends lost 5 bases and 2 bases, in that order; junction bases with no gene match: 3. Germline-derived CDR1 and CDR2 are DFQATT and SNEGSKA (reference sequence). This CDR3 spans 14 amino acids. The CDR3 bases are TGCAGTGCTCCCGGGACTAGCGGGACCTACGAGCAGTACTTC. Its translation: CSAPGTSGTYEQYF.

The chain employs TRBV10-3 and TRBJ1-1; D unclear. The germline V and J ends were trimmed by 4 bases and 0 bases, with 12 bases remaining between them. This CDR3 has 15 residues. CDR1 and CDR2 (germline): ENHRY, SYGVKD. DNA for the CDR3: TGTGCCATCAGTGGCCGGGCCCGGCTGAACACTGAAGCTTTCTTT. Protein: CAISGRARLNTEAFF.

The V and J genes are TRBV27 and TRBJ1-4; TRBD1 matches at 8 bases. From germline, CDR1 is MNHEY and CDR2 SMNVEV (reference sequence). V shed 5 bases and J 8 bases; nucleotides not matched to a gene: 13. This CDR3 has 16 amino acids. The CDR3 protein is CASSPRGRDGEEKLFF. In DNA form, the CDR3 reads TGTGCCAGCAGTCCCAGGGGGCGCGATGGAGAAGAAAAACTGTTTTTT.

This clonotype has only one observation. V gene TRBV6-1 combines with J gene TRBJ1-3, with 7 positions matching TRBD1. Germline V gene data show CDR1 as MNHNS and CDR2 as SASEGT. This CDR3 is 15 amino acids long. The junction had 9 bases not matched to a gene; V was cut back by 6 bases and J by 4 bases. CDR3 DNA: TGTGCCAGCAGGACAGGGAGCTTGAAAGGAAACACCATATATTTT. It yields the protein CASRTGSLKGNTIYF.

The CDR3 reads CASSQGAGQPQHF. As DNA, the CDR3 is TGTGCCAGTAGTCAGGGGGCAGGTCAGCCCCAGCATTTT. J is TRBJ1-5 and V is TRBV19; 8 bases agree with TRBD1. The CDR3 runs to 13 residues. The V segment lost 5 bases and the J segment 6 bases; nucleotides outside the gene matches: 3. The germline V gene encodes CDR1 LNHDA and CDR2 SQIVND (reference sequence).

The chain recombines TRBV19 with TRBJ1-1; possibly TRBD1 for D (5 bases). Germline V gene lookup returns CDR1 LNHDA and CDR2 SQIVND (reference sequence). The CDR3 is made up of 13 amino acids. The germline V and J ends were trimmed by 4 bases and 5 bases, with 11 bases remaining between them. Here the CDR3 reads CASSSGRETEAFF. For the CDR3, the DNA is TGTGCCAGTAGTAGCGGCAGGGAGACTGAAGCTTTCTTT.

V usage is TRBV6-5 and J usage is TRBJ1-4; D not certain. Germline V lookup: CDR1 MNHEY, CDR2 SVGAGI. The CDR3 has 15 amino acids. V lost 3 bases and J 0 bases, leaving 8 bases between the germline ends. CDR3 DNA: TGTGCCAGCAGTTATGAAGGAGCAACTAATGAAAAACTGTTTTTT. As protein: CASSYEGATNEKLFF.

Here the CDR3 reads CSAPAGRAGSEAFF. The CDR3 DNA is TGCAGTGCTCCGGCGGGCAGGGCTGGGTCTGAAGCTTTCTTT. The rearrangement uses TRBV20-1 and TRBJ1-1; possible D gene TRBD1, 5 bases. Germline-derived CDR1 and CDR2 are DFQATT and SNEGSKA (reference sequence). The CDR3 extends over 14 amino acids. V lost 5 bases and J 6 bases, leaving 19 bases between the germline ends.